The 17 T cell receptor beta chains below all came from one sample that was sequenced in a study of blood T cell repertoires in COVID-19. Sequencing used immunoSEQ multiplex PCR; TCRdb keeps in-frame clones, though not all of them. The table has 250,000 to 350,000 clones, 80% to 90% seen once. The sequencing sample was made of PBMCs or T cells enriched from blood (not recorded which). Receptors were obtained from a woman younger than 30 who had recovered from COVID-19.

The rearrangement uses TRBV29-1 and TRBJ2-2; 7 nucleotides line up with TRBD1. Germline V lookup: CDR1 SQVTM, CDR2 ANQGSEA. The CDR3 runs to 15 residues. Trimming took 3 bases from V and 4 from J; bases not matched to a gene: 8. The DNA of the CDR3 is TGCAGCGTTGACAAGGGGGCTGTGGGCACCGGGGAGCTGTTTTTT. This codes for CSVDKGAVGTGELFF.

The chain recombines TRBV2 with TRBJ2-5, with 9 bases matching TRBD1. From germline, CDR1 is SNHLY and CDR2 FYNNEI. This CDR3 has 17 amino acids. V lost 3 bases and J lost 4; bases outside the gene matches: 12. As DNA, the CDR3 is TGTGCCAGCAGTGAGTCCCCGGGACAGGGTGGTCGAGAGACCCAGTACTTC. Translation gives CASSESPGQGGRETQYF.

The chain uses TRBV5-1 and TRBJ1-6, with 8 positions matching TRBD1. Germline loops: CDR1 SGHRS, CDR2 YFSETQ. The CDR3 runs to 17 residues. Trimming removed 4 bases from V and 6 bases from J; junction bases left unmatched: 12. CDR3 in amino acids: CASSGIPGTGGNSPLHF. In DNA form, the CDR3 reads TGCGCCAGCAGCGGGATCCCCGGGACAGGCGGTAATTCACCCCTCCACTTT.

The chain couples TRBV10-3 to TRBJ1-2, with TRBD1 matching over 7 bases. The CDR3 totals 15 residues. V was pared by 5 bases and J by 7 bases, with 13 bases of the junction left unmatched. Germline CDR1 is ENHRY and CDR2 is SYGVKD. The CDR3 coding sequence is TGTGCCATCAGTCCGAGTCGACAGGGTGGGGTTGGCTACACCTTC. This codes for CAISPSRQGGVGYTF.

V and J are TRBV12-3 or TRBV12-4 and TRBJ1-1, with a weak D call TRBD1 (5 bases). Trimming pared 5 bases from V and 6 bases from J, leaving 10 bases between. CDR3 length: 12 residues. The CDR3 loop is CASSPRGAEAFF. DNA of the CDR3: TGTGCCAGCAGTCCCCGGGGGGCTGAAGCTTTCTTT.

The CDR3, as DNA: TGTGCCAGCAGCGTAGACAGAGTTAACTATGGCTACACCTTC. This encodes CASSVDRVNYGYTF. The J gene is TRBJ1-2, the V gene TRBV9; D unclear. Per the germline V gene, CDR1 is SGDLS and CDR2 is YYNGEE. V shed 0 bases and J shed 1 base, with 7 bases lying between them. This CDR3 comprises 14 residues.

J is TRBJ2-2 and V is TRBV6-5; possibly TRBD2 for D (6 bases). This CDR3 spans 13 amino acids. Trimming left V 1 base short and J 7 bases short, with 7 bases between. CDR1 and CDR2 from the germline V gene are MNHEY and SVGAGI. CDR3 protein: CASSYYSGGELFF. CDR3 in DNA: TGTGCCAGCAGTTACTATAGCGGCGGGGAGCTGTTTTTT.

V is TRBV3-1 (or the pseudogene TRBV3-2) and J is TRBJ1-5; D remains unclear. V was cut by 4 bases and J by 4 bases, with 14 bases left in between. The CDR3 is 15 amino acids. CDR1 is LGHDT, CDR2 YNNKEL, per germline (reference sequence). The CDR3 protein is CASSLSEEFNQPQHF. CDR3 nucleotide sequence: TGTGCCAGCAGCCTATCAGAGGAGTTTAATCAGCCCCAGCATTTT.

The chain employs TRBV5-4 and TRBJ1-1, with TRBD1 matching 9 bases. The CDR3 has 14 residues. Trimming took 4 bases from V and 5 from J; bases not matched to a gene: 6. CDR1 and CDR2 from the germline V gene are SGHNT and YYREEE (reference sequence). The CDR3 is CASSPGQGRTEAFF. CDR3 bases: TGTGCCAGCAGCCCCGGACAGGGGCGTACTGAAGCTTTCTTT.

This sequence joins TRBV7-8 and TRBJ2-5; tentatively, D is TRBD1 (6 bases). CDR1 SGHVS and CDR2 FQNEAQ come from the germline V gene. Trimming left V 4 bases short and J 6 bases short, with 15 bases between. The CDR3 has 14 amino acids. The CDR3 DNA reads TGTGCCAGCAGCTCCCCCGCCAGGGGTAAGACCCAGTACTTC. Its protein product is CASSSPARGKTQYF.

The rearrangement joins TRBV14 to TRBJ2-3; the D gene is possibly TRBD2 (7 bases). Trimming stripped 0 bases from V and 2 bases from J, with 12 bases between. The CDR3 is 16 residues long. CDR1 is SGHDN and CDR2 is FVKESK in the germline V gene. CDR3 residues: CASSQDEGGDTDTQYF. The CDR3, as DNA: TGTGCCAGCAGCCAAGACGAGGGGGGGGACACAGATACGCAGTATTTT.

This sequence joins TRBV28 and TRBJ1-1; 8 bases map to TRBD1. Germline CDR1 MDHEN, CDR2 SYDVKM. With V trimmed by 5 bases and J by 4 bases, 9 bases remained unmatched. The CDR3 is 15 amino acids. The CDR3 here is CASSVLQGDITEAFF. The CDR3 DNA reads TGTGCCAGCAGTGTCCTACAGGGGGATATCACTGAAGCTTTCTTT.

The chain uses TRBV10-1 and TRBJ2-2; 8 positions match TRBD1. Unmatched junction bases numbered 12, after V lost 3 bases and J lost 3 bases. CDR1 and CDR2 from the germline V gene are WNHNN and SYGVQD (reference sequence). This CDR3 contains 18 residues. The CDR3 sequence: CASSEQGRGRLDTGELFF. In DNA, the CDR3 is TGCGCCAGCAGTGAACAGGGCAGGGGGCGTTTGGACACCGGGGAGCTGTTTTTT.

V is TRBV7-2 and J is TRBJ1-1; the match to TRBD1 covers 7 bases. J lost 4 bases, V lost 5 bases, and 7 bases had no gene match. Per the germline V gene, CDR1 is SGHTA and CDR2 is FQGNSA. The CDR3 runs 14 residues. The CDR3 nucleotides read TGTGCCAGCAGCCCCTTCCAGGGGGGCACTGAAGCTTTCTTT. This encodes CASSPFQGGTEAFF.

The chain joins TRBV7-2 to TRBJ2-7; the D gene is possibly TRBD2 (5 bases). Germline CDR1 is SGHTA and CDR2 is FQGNSA. V lost 5 bases and J 0 bases, leaving 14 bases between the germline ends. CDR3 size: 15 residues. This CDR3 is CASSPSIGSSYEQYF. CDR3 sequence (DNA): TGTGCCAGCAGCCCCTCGATAGGGAGCTCCTACGAGCAGTACTTC.

This clone was counted a few times. At one of its ends the junction is not consistent with the germline gene, which may arise from a read error. The genes are TRBV7-7 and TRBJ1-5; 12 nucleotides agree with TRBD1. This CDR3 spans 19 amino acids. Germline CDR1 reads SSHAT; CDR2 reads FNYEAQ (reference sequence). The CDR3 DNA follows: TGTGCTAGCAGCTTATCCGGGACAGGGGGCAATTTGGGCAATCAGCCCCAGCATTTT. Its translation: CASSLSGTGGNLGNQPQHF.

The rearrangement uses TRBV5-4 and TRBJ1-1; 7 bases align to TRBD1. The CDR3 has 15 amino acids. V was pared by 0 bases and J by 1 base, with 3 bases of the junction left unmatched. In germline, CDR1 is SGHNT, CDR2 YYREEE (reference sequence). CDR3 residues: CASSLANRGNTEAFF. The CDR3 coding sequence is TGTGCCAGCAGCTTGGCTAACAGGGGGAACACTGAAGCTTTCTTT.